Following are 18 T cell receptor beta chains from one sample sequenced in a study of identical twins. TCRdb re-called the 5' RACE reads through MiXCR, storing one row per CDR3 protein. Of roughly 1.6 million distinct CDR3 sequences in the sample, more than 30% were seen once. The sample taken for sequencing was cord blood. All receptors come from a newborn girl in good health.

The V gene is TRBV4-2, the J gene TRBJ1-5; TRBD1 matches 7 bases. Germline V gives CDR1 LGHNA, CDR2 YNFKEQ. V was pared by 0 bases and J by 5 bases, with 4 bases of the junction left unmatched. The CDR3 contains 15 residues. The CDR3 DNA follows: TGTGCCAGCAGCCAAGAGACAGGGCAGCATCAGCCCCAGCATTTT. It yields the protein CASSQETGQHQPQHF.

The chain uses TRBV20-1 and TRBJ1-5; D is undetermined. The V end was cut by 3 bases, the J end by 1 base, with 10 bases between. This CDR3 comprises 14 residues. Germline CDR1 and CDR2: DFQATT and SNEGSKA (reference sequence). The CDR3 nucleotides read TGCAGTGCTAGTGCTGGTGGAAGCAATCAGCCCCAGCATTTT. Amino acids: CSASAGGSNQPQHF.

This clonotype was counted a single time. V gene TRBV6-1 combines with J gene TRBJ2-5, with no clear D. CDR3 length: 13 amino acids. With 10 bases removed from V and 0 bases from J, the gap between germline ends came to 12 bases. Germline-derived CDR1 and CDR2 are MNHNS and SASEGT. CDR3 protein: CANNRHNQETQYF. DNA for the CDR3: TGTGCCAACAATCGGCACAACCAAGAGACCCAGTACTTC.

V is TRBV5-1 and J is TRBJ1-1, with 9 bases that match TRBD1. The germline gives CDR1 SGHRS, CDR2 YFSETQ. Trimming cost V 0 bases and J 6 bases; bases outside gene matches: 6. The CDR3 spans 15 residues. This chain's CDR3 is CASSLDPGTGPEAFF. CDR3 nucleotide sequence: TGCGCCAGCAGCTTGGATCCCGGGACAGGGCCTGAAGCTTTCTTT.

This chain uses TRBV28 with TRBJ1-5; D uncertain. The V and J ends lost 3 bases and 0 bases respectively, with 18 bases between them. CDR3 length equals 18 residues. Germline-derived CDR1 and CDR2 are MDHEN and SYDVKM. CDR3 region: CASSLELQNYHSNQPQHF. The CDR3 DNA reads as TGTGCCAGCAGTTTGGAGCTCCAAAACTATCATAGCAATCAGCCCCAGCATTTT.

The chain is built from TRBV7-8 and TRBJ1-2, with a weak D call TRBD1 (5 bases). CDR1 and CDR2 (germline): SGHVS, FQNEAQ. Between the trimmed V and J ends, which lost 0 bases and 2 bases, there was a span of 13 bases. The CDR3 runs to 16 residues. The CDR3 bases are TGTGCCAGCAGCTTAGCGTTTCAGGGAAGAAACTATGGCTACACCTTC. Protein product: CASSLAFQGRNYGYTF.

The chain combines TRBV4-1 with TRBJ2-7; weak D call: TRBD2 (5 bases). The CDR3 covers 15 residues. Germline-derived CDR1 and CDR2 are MGHRA and YSYEKL. The V gene lost 4 bases and the J gene lost 3 bases, with 16 bases spanning the gap. In DNA, the CDR3 is TGCGCCAGCAGCCGAGGACTTATAAAAGACTACGAGCAGTACTTC. Amino acid sequence: CASSRGLIKDYEQYF.

DNA for the CDR3: TGCGCCAGCAGCCAAGAAGAGACTAGCGTCCCCCCGTCCGAGCAGTACTTC. It encodes CASSQEETSVPPSEQYF. The chain is built from TRBV4-1 and TRBJ2-5, with 8 bases aligning to TRBD2. The DNA end is a closer match to TRBJ2-7, so the J assignment may be wrong. Germline-derived CDR1 and CDR2 are MGHRA and YSYEKL. The CDR3 consists of 17 residues.

The chain joins TRBV2 to TRBJ2-1, with 9 nucleotides matching TRBD2. The DNA end is a closer match to TRBJ2-7, so the J assignment may be wrong. The CDR3 totals 13 residues. Germline loops: CDR1 SNHLY, CDR2 FYNNEI. This chain's CDR3 is CASTAGGYNEQYF. CDR3 sequence (DNA): TGTGCCAGCACGGCGGGGGGGTACAATGAGCAGTACTTC.

This clonotype was counted between two and nine times. V usage is TRBV7-8 and J usage is TRBJ2-3; a weak D match, TRBD2 (5 bases). V shed 6 bases and J shed 7 bases, with 32 bases lying between them. Germline assignment: CDR1 SGHVS and CDR2 FQNEAQ. CDR3 length: 19 residues. CDR3 sequence (DNA): TGTGCCAGCAGTCCAGCGGTGGACTTTCCGACCCCCGCGCTCCATACGCAGTATTTT. Its protein product is CASSPAVDFPTPALHTQYF.

This clonotype was seen a handful of times. The DNA is omitted, as the CDR3 cannot be located on it reliably, and the CDR3 follows TCRdb's listing. The V and J genes are TRBV21-1 and TRBJ2-1. TRBV21-1 is recorded as a pseudogene. Both ends counted, the CDR3 spans 16 residues. The CDR3 loop reads CASSKVGGGAYNEQFF.

This clonotype was recorded a few times. This sequence joins TRBV27 and TRBJ2-2; perhaps TRBD1 as D (5 bases). Trimming shortened V by 7 bases and J by 3 bases, and 21 bases separated the two germline ends. Looked up from germline, CDR1 is MNHEY and CDR2 is SMNVEV (reference sequence). The CDR3 runs to 17 residues. The CDR3 loop reads CASTPLMGQGDTGELFF. The CDR3 nucleotides read TGTGCCAGCACCCCTCTGATGGGGCAGGGCGACACCGGGGAGCTGTTTTTT.

J is TRBJ2-1 and V is TRBV5-4; D gene ambiguous. The V gene's germline CDR1 is SGHNT and CDR2 YYREEE (reference sequence). The CDR3 loop spans 15 amino acids. V shed 1 base and J shed 3 bases, with 11 bases lying between them. For the CDR3, the DNA is TGTGCCAGCAGCTTGAGGTTTGGGGACTACAATGAGCAGTTCTTC. Translated, it gives CASSLRFGDYNEQFF.

This clonotype was recorded at least ten times. This sequence joins TRBV12-3 or TRBV12-4 and TRBJ2-7; D is unresolved. The CDR3 has 11 residues. Trimming removed 5 bases at V and 7 bases at J, with 9 bases between. The CDR3 sequence is CASSTYNEQYF. The CDR3 DNA reads TGTGCCAGCAGTACCTACAATGAGCAGTACTTC.

The CDR3 DNA reads as TGCAGTGCCCCACTAGCGGGAGGCCCCATAGAGCAGTACTTC. Protein sequence: CSAPLAGGPIEQYF. The chain joins TRBV20-1 to TRBJ2-5; 12 nucleotides agree with TRBD2. The CDR3 consists of 14 residues. Germline V lookup: CDR1 DFQATT, CDR2 SNEGSKA (reference sequence). After removal of 6 bases from V and 11 bases from J, the junction contained 13 bases not matched to a gene.

This clonotype appeared a single time. The chain is built from TRBV20-1 and TRBJ2-3; D gene ambiguous. Trimming removed 6 bases at V and 4 bases at J, with 17 bases between. This CDR3 region has 14 residues. Germline values: CDR1 DFQATT, CDR2 SNEGSKA (reference sequence). The CDR3 sequence: CSALLGLVPDTQYF. CDR3 in DNA: TGCAGTGCCCTTCTGGGATTAGTACCAGATACGCAGTATTTT.

A remark on this clonotype: Sequence at one end of the junction differs from germline and may be a read error. The genes are TRBV6-1 and TRBJ1-4, with 9 positions matching TRBD1. The germline V gene has CDR1 MNHNS and CDR2 SASEGT. The CDR3 is 14 amino acids. The CDR3 spells CARRLGQGREKLFF. Here the CDR3 DNA reads TGTGCCCGCAGACTGGGACAGGGCAGGGAAAAACTGTTTTTT.

This clonotype has at least ten counts. V is TRBV29-1 and J is TRBJ2-7; tentative D call: TRBD1 (5 bases). The CDR3 spans 12 residues. Germline V gene data show CDR1 as SQVTM and CDR2 as ANQGSEA. Deletions cut 6 bases from V and 2 bases from J, with 11 bases between. CDR3 bases: TGCAGCGTACTGACGGACACCTACGAGCAGTACTTC. Its translation is CSVLTDTYEQYF.